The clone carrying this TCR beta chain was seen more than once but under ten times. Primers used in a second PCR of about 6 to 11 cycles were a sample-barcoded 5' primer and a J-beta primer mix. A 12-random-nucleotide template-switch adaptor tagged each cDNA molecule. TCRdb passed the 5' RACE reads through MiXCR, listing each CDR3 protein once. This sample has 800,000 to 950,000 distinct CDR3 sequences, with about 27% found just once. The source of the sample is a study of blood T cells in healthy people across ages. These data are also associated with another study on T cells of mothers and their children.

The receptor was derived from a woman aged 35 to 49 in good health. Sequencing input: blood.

CDR3 protein: CSVGHPRGNTGELFF. CDR3 nucleotide sequence: TGCAGCGTTGGCCACCCCCGGGGGAACACCGGGGAGCTGTTTTTT. The chain is built from TRBV29-1 and TRBJ2-2, with D perhaps TRBD2 (5 bases). This CDR3 has 15 amino acids. V lost 4 bases and J 1 base, leaving 13 bases between the germline ends. Germline assignment: CDR1 SQVTM and CDR2 ANQGSEA.